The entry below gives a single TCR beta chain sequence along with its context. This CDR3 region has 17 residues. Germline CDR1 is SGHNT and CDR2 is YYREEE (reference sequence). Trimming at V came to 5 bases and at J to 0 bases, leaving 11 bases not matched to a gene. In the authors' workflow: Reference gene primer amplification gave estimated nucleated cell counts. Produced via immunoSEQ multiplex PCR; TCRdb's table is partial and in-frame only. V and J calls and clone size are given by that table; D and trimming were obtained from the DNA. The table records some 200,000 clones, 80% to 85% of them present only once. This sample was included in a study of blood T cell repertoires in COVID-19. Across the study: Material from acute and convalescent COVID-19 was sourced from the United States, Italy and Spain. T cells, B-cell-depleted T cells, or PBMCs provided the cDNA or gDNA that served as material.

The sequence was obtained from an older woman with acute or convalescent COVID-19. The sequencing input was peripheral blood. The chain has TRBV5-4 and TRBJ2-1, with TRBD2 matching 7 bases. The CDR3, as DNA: TGTGCCAGCAGTAACCGTGGGGGGGGGAGCTCCTACAATGAGCAGTTCTTC. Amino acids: CASSNRGGGSSYNEQFF.